These T cell receptor beta chains were read from a single sample in a study of blood T cell repertoires in COVID-19. TCRdb keeps only in-frame clones here, not all; method: immunoSEQ multiplex PCR. In the table there are 150,000 to 200,000 clones, around nine tenths of which are singletons. The sequenced sample was peripheral blood. Receptors originate from a man between 45 and 60 years old with acute or convalescent COVID-19. Both conserved end residues are part of each CDR3.

j_call v_call cdr3_aa
TRBJ1-1 TRBV2 CASSVRDMNTEAFF
TRBJ1-1 TRBV25-1 CASSDSLGAFF
TRBJ1-4 TRBV6-5 CASRTGEAEKLFF
TRBJ1-3 TRBV7-9 CASSLRAAGAGNTIYF
TRBJ2-5 TRBV11-2 CASSSRPGRVRGRETQYF
TRBJ1-5 TRBV28 CASSVETGGQPQHF
TRBJ2-5 TRBV18 CASSARGQETQYF
TRBJ2-5 TRBV5-1 CASSLPSGGGGAGETQYF
TRBJ2-7 TRBV18 CASSTPRGQGNYEQYF
TRBJ2-3 TRBV30 CASGTSGRSTDTQYF
TRBJ2-7 TRBV28 CATRGQGWVYEQYF
TRBJ2-2 TRBV19 CASSTLAGPNTGELFF
TRBJ2-5 TRBV5-1 CASWAGQSKETQYF
TRBJ2-5 TRBV25-1 CASSGRQGLQETQYF
TRBJ1-3 TRBV2 CASRGRQSSGNTIYF
TRBJ2-3 TRBV10-2 CASLRLQVTDTQYF
TRBJ1-5 TRBV19 CASRRGSQPQHF
TRBJ2-2 TRBV11-2 CASSRAGGLTGELFF
TRBJ2-5 TRBV5-1 CASSSRLAGETQYF
TRBJ1-1 TRBV7-3 CASSGGSNTEAFF
TRBJ2-5 TRBV15 CATSLSVWQETQYF
TRBJ2-3 TRBV5-1 CASSRGTSGATDTQYF
TRBJ2-6 TRBV19 CASGGGHGANVLTF
TRBJ2-1 TRBV19 CASTPSSGMDNEQFF
TRBJ1-2 TRBV27 CASSFLDGGDYGYTF
TRBJ2-2 TRBV7-3 CASSPPYGLETGELFF
TRBJ1-5 TRBV28 CASSFWTGGNQPQHF
TRBJ1-5 TRBV4-2 CASSQEGGGSNQPQHF
TRBJ2-5 TRBV2 CASSGGTLQETQYF
TRBJ2-1 TRBV18 CASSPGGTGGRYNEQFF
TRBJ2-5 TRBV2 CASSVSFGGTSKETQYF
TRBJ2-1 TRBV29-1 CSVNQRGSYNEQFF
TRBJ2-7 TRBV29-1 CSVKTGFSYEQYF
TRBJ1-2 TRBV28 CASSLEGRPGPSYGYTF
TRBJ2-7 TRBV28 CASGGLAAYEQYF
TRBJ2-5 TRBV7-6 CASSSRQGGETQYF
TRBJ1-1 TRBV12-3/TRBV12-4 CASSRKLHTEAFF
TRBJ2-7 TRBV27 CASSFQREGSYEQYF
TRBJ2-7 TRBV28 CASSGQGASQYEQYF
TRBJ2-6 TRBV28 CASSLPRGANVLTF
TRBJ1-2 TRBV14 CASSHLGGGAPYGYTF
TRBJ2-1 TRBV11-2 CASSLRSGGSYNEQFF
TRBJ1-2 TRBV19 CASSPPGQGKRGYTF
TRBJ2-2 TRBV7-6 CASSRKQLAGGELFF
TRBJ1-6 TRBV30 CAWSVRGSYNSPLHF
TRBJ1-5 TRBV19 CASQTEQGARQPQHF
TRBJ2-7 TRBV30 CAWGRYEQYF
TRBJ2-3 TRBV7-2 CASSAGLAGWVDTQYF
TRBJ2-2 TRBV6-2/TRBV6-3 CASSYTATGTRRAGELFF